The clone carrying this TCR beta chain was counted at least ten times. Its antigen is not identified. There are 14 residues in the CDR3. Germline assignment: CDR1 SEHNR and CDR2 FQNEAQ (reference sequence). Trimming pared 2 bases from V and 2 bases from J, leaving 7 bases between. The protocol attached unique molecular identifiers to individual cDNA molecules. TCRdb fed the 5' RACE reads into MiXCR, producing one record per CDR3 protein. The sample includes 24,000 or so distinct CDR3 sequences, about 4.4% of them seen just once. The record originates from a study of early T cells in non-severe SARS-CoV-2 infection. Looking at the study overall: Bulk RNA from unsorted whole blood was sequenced; chains were unpaired.

Broader study findings: The study's VDJdb matching favored anti-spike CD8 responses and missed private and CD4 specificities.

This sequence joins TRBV7-9 and TRBJ2-1; weak D call: TRBD2 (5 bases). This receptor was taken from an adult who was a healthcare worker with PCR-confirmed SARS-CoV-2 infection or an uninfected control (not recorded which). The specimen was whole blood. The chain's CDR3 is CASSLIGTYNEQFF. CDR3 nucleotides: TGTGCCAGCAGCTTAATCGGGACCTACAATGAGCAGTTCTTC.